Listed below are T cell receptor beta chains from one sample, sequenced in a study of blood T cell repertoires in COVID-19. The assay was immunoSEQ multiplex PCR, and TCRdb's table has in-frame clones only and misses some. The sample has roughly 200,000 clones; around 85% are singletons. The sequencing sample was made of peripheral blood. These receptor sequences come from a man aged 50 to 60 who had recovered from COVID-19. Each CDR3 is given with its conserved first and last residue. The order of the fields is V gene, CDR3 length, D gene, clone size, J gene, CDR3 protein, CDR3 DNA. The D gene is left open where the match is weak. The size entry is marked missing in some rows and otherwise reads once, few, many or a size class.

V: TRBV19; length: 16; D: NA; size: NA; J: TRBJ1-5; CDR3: CASSIRSDYSNQPQHF; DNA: TGTGCCAGTAGTATAAGGAGTGACTATAGCAATCAGCCCCAGCATTTT
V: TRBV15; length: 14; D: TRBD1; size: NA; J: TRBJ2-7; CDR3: CATSRVVTGVEQYF; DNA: TGTGCCACCAGCAGAGTCGTGACAGGGGTCGAGCAGTACTTC
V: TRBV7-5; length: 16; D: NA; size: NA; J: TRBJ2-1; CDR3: CARSSYCREGPNEQFF; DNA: TGTGCCAGAAGCTCCTACTGTCGGGAGGGCCCGAATGAGCAGTTCTTC
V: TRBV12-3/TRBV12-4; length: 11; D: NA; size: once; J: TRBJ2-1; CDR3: CASSVAARQFF; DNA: TGTGCCAGCAGTGTGGCGGCGAGGCAGTTCTTC
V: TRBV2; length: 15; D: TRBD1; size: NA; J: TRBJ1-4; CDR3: CASKQGAATNEKLFF; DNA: TGTGCCAGCAAACAGGGGGCTGCAACTAATGAAAAACTGTTTTTT
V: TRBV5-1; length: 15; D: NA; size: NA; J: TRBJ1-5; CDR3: CASSLAGGDNQPQHF; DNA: TGCGCCAGCAGCTTGGCCGGGGGGGACAATCAGCCCCAGCATTTT
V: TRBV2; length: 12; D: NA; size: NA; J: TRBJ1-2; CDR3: CASRDSPYGYTF; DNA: TGTGCCAGCCGTGACAGTCCCTATGGCTACACCTTC
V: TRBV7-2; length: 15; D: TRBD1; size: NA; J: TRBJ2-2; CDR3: CASSTPQGKAGELFF; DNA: TGTGCCAGCAGCACACCACAGGGGAAGGCGGGGGAGCTGTTTTTT
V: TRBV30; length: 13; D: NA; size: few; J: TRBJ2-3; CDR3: CACELTSTDTQYF; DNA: TGTGCCTGCGAACTCACTAGCACAGATACGCAGTATTTT
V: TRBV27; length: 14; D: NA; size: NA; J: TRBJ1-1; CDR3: CARGYSLMNTEAFF; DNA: TGTGCCAGGGGTTACAGCCTCATGAACACTGAAGCTTTCTTT
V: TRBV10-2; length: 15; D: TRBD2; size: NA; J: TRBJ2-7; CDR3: CASSETRDYFYEQYF; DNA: TGCGCCAGCAGTGAGACCCGGGACTACTTCTACGAGCAGTACTTC
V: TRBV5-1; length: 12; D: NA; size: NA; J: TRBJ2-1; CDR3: CASSLSMSEQFF; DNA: TGCGCCAGCAGCCTGTCTATGTCGGAGCAGTTCTTC
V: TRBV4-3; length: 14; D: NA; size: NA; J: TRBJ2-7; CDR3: CASSQDSGSYEQYF; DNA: TGCGCCAGCAGCCAAGATTCAGGTTCCTACGAGCAGTACTTC
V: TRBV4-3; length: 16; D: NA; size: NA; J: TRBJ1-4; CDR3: CASSQEIGRGSEKLFF; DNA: TGCGCCAGCAGCCAAGAAATAGGGAGGGGAAGTGAAAAACTGTTTTTT
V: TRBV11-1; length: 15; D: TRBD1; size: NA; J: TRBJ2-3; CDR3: CASSLGQGMTDTQYF; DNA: TGTGCCAGCAGCTTGGGACAGGGGATGACAGATACGCAGTATTTT
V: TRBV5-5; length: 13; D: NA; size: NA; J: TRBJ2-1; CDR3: CASSLQEYNEQFF; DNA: TGTGCCAGCAGTTTACAGGAATACAATGAGCAGTTCTTC
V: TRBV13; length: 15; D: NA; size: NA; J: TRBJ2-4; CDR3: CASSRIAATKNIQYF; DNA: TGTGCCAGCAGCCGCATAGCGGCAACCAAAAACATTCAGTACTTC
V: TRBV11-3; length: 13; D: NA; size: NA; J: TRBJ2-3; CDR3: CASSRGEARTQYF; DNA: TGTGCCAGCAGCCGCGGAGAGGCTCGCACGCAGTATTTT
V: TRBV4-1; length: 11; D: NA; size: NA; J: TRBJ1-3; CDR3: CASSQLNTIYF; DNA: TGCGCCAGCAGCCAACTTAACACCATATATTTT
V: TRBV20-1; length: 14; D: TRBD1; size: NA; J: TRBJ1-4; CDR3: CSAGGQGANEKLFF; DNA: TGCAGTGCTGGTGGACAGGGGGCTAATGAAAAACTGTTTTTT
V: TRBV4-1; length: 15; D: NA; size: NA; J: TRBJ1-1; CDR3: CASSQDPGQNTEAFF; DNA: TGCGCCAGCAGCCAAGACCCGGGACAGAACACTGAAGCTTTCTTT
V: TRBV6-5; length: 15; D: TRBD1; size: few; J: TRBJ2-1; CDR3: CATTADRGPYNEQFF; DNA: TGTGCCACAACCGCGGACAGGGGGCCGTACAATGAGCAGTTCTTC
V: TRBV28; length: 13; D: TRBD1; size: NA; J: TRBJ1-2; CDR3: CALSPTGNYGYTF; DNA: TGTGCCCTATCCCCGACAGGGAACTATGGCTACACCTTC
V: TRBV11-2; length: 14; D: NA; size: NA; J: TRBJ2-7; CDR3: CASSLGGLTYEQYF; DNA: TGTGCCAGCAGCTTAGGAGGACTCACCTACGAGCAGTACTTC
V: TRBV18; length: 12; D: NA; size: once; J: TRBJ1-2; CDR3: CASSNGGDGYTF; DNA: TGTGCCAGCTCAAACGGGGGGGATGGCTACACCTTC
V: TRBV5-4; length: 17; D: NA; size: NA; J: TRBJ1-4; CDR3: CASSLGRVGATNEKLFF; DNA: TGTGCCAGCAGCTTGGGCAGGGTGGGTGCAACCAATGAAAAACTGTTTTTT
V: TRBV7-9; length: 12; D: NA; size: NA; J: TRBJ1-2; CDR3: CASSPRLDGYTF; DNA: TGTGCCAGCAGCCCCAGACTCGATGGCTACACCTTC
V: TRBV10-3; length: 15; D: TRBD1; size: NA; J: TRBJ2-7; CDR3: CAIRGDRVDSYEQYF; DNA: TGTGCCATCAGGGGGGACAGGGTTGACTCCTACGAGCAGTACTTC
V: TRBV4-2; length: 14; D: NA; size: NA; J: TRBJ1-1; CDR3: CASSQSGNGDEAFF; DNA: TGTGCCAGCAGCCAGTCCGGAAACGGGGATGAAGCTTTCTTT
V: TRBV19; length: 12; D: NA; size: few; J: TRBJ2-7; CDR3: CASSSRGYEQYF; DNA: TGTGCCAGTAGTTCCAGGGGCTACGAGCAGTACTTC
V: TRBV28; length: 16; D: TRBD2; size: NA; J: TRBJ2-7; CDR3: CASSLTAGLAGYEQYF; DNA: TGTGCCAGCAGTCTTACCGCCGGACTAGCGGGGTACGAGCAGTACTTC
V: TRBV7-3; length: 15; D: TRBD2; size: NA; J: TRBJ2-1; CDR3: CASSLEIAGNNEQFF; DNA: TGTGCCAGCAGCTTAGAAATAGCGGGAAACAATGAGCAGTTCTTC
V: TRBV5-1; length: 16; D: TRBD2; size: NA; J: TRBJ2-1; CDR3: CASSLDGLAGVDEQFF; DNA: TGCGCCAGCAGCTTGGATGGCCTAGCGGGAGTCGATGAGCAGTTCTTC
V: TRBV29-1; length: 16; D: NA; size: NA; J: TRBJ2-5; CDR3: CSVVGGSHPTQETQYF; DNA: TGCAGCGTTGTAGGGGGATCTCACCCGACCCAAGAGACCCAGTACTTC
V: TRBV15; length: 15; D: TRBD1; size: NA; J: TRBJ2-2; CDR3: CATSIDRGLTGELFF; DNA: TGTGCCACCAGCATAGACAGGGGGCTCACCGGGGAGCTGTTTTTT
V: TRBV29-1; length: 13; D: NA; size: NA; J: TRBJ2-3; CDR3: CSVEEGGGDTQYF; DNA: TGCAGCGTTGAAGAAGGGGGGGGTGATACGCAGTATTTT